The 29 T cell receptor beta chains reported below all come from one sample, sequenced in a study of metastatic and nonmetastatic thyroid tumors. TCRdb re-called the PCR reads via MiXCR. This table holds 50,000 to 70,000 clones, just over 4% found once. Before thyroid surgery, none of the patients had received any treatment. The sample was blood. The receptors were sampled from a female donor with papillary thyroid cancer or a benign thyroid nodule (not recorded which). Some clones in this sample may be carry-over from other donors' samples.

Ten or more counts support this clone. This chain joins TRBV7-6 and TRBJ2-5, with a tentative D call TRBD1 (6 bases). The germline V gene has CDR1 SGHVS and CDR2 FNYEAQ. The length of the CDR3 is 15 residues. Trimming cost V 5 bases and J 5 bases, with 18 bases left between them. The CDR3 bases are TGTGCCAGCAGCCAAAGTCAGGGGACGGGTGAGACCCAGTACTTC. It is translated as CASSQSQGTGETQYF. The full variable domain, its missing parts supplied by reference TRBV7-6 and TRBJ2-5, is GAGVSQSPRYKVTKRGQDVALRCDPISGHVSLYWYRQALGQGPEFLTYFNYEAQQDKSGLPNDRFSAERPEGSISTLTIQRTEQRDSAMYRCASSQSQGTGETQYFGPGTRLLVL.

This clone was seen many times. V is TRBV2 and J is TRBJ1-2; TRBD1 aligns across 7 bases. The V and J ends lost 4 bases and 3 bases, in that order; junction bases with no gene match: 5. Per germline, CDR1 SNHLY and CDR2 FYNNEI. CDR3 length: 14 amino acids. In DNA form, the CDR3 reads TGTGCCAGCAGTGCTAGGGGGCCCGACTATGGCTACACCTTC. It specifies CASSARGPDYGYTF.

About this clone itself: A much larger clonotype is one base distant, so this may be a read error. V is TRBV4-2 and J is TRBJ1-3; D unclear. This CDR3 spans 15 amino acids. V lost 0 bases and J 4 bases, leaving 10 bases between the germline ends. CDR1 LGHNA and CDR2 YNFKEQ come from the germline V gene. In nucleotides, the CDR3 is TGTGCCAGCAGCCAAGACTGGGTTAAGGGAAACACCATATATTTT. Its protein product is CASSQDWVKGNTIYF.

This clone has a count of ten or more. This rearrangement joins TRBV5-1 to TRBJ2-2; possible D gene TRBD2, 6 bases. The CDR3 is made up of 15 amino acids. Between the trimmed V and J ends, which lost 0 bases and 0 bases, there was a span of 6 bases. Germline V gene data show CDR1 as SGHRS and CDR2 as YFSETQ. The CDR3 sequence: CASSLAGANTGELFF. The CDR3 nucleotides read TGCGCCAGCAGCTTGGCGGGAGCGAACACCGGGGAGCTGTTTTTT.

As concerns this clone: With a much larger clone just one base away, this may be a read error. J is TRBJ2-5 and V is TRBV11-2; D not resolved. Trimming removed 4 bases at V and 7 bases at J, with 16 bases between. The CDR3 loop spans 14 amino acids. Germline V lookup: CDR1 SGHAT, CDR2 FQNNGV. For the CDR3, the DNA is TGTGCCAGCAGCTCATGGTTTTCGGGCGGGACCCAGTACTTC. Its protein is CASSSWFSGGTQYF.

The rearrangement joins TRBV2 to TRBJ2-7, with D uncertain. Germline V CDR1 and CDR2: SNHLY, FYNNEI. Trimming removed 7 bases from V and 4 bases from J, with 17 bases in between. The CDR3 loop spans 14 amino acids. CDR3 protein: CASTDPDGLYEQYF. CDR3 in DNA: TGTGCCAGCACTGACCCCGACGGCCTATACGAGCAGTACTTC.

The chain has TRBV6-2 or TRBV6-3 and TRBJ1-5; D is perhaps TRBD1 (5 bases). The V gene's germline CDR1 is MNHEY and CDR2 SVGEGT. The CDR3 is 16 residues long. V was clipped by 5 bases and J by 3 bases, with 17 bases between them. CDR3 loop: CASSHPTGGINQPQHF. CDR3 DNA sequence: TGTGCCAGCAGTCACCCTACAGGAGGGATCAATCAGCCCCAGCATTTT.

This chain connects TRBV6-2 or TRBV6-3 to TRBJ2-5; TRBD2 is a possible D gene (5 bases). Trimming removed 4 bases from V and 7 bases from J, with 13 bases in between. Germline V lookup: CDR1 MNHEY, CDR2 SVGEGT. The CDR3 is 13 amino acids. DNA of the CDR3: TGTGCCAGCAGTTCTGGAGGTTGGGGGACCCAGTACTTC. Translated, it gives CASSSGGWGTQYF.

This clone has at least ten counts. J is TRBJ1-1 and V is TRBV5-1, with TRBD1 identical over 8 bases. Germline lookup yields CDR1 SGHRS and CDR2 YFSETQ. The CDR3 is 15 amino acids. With V trimmed by 1 base and J by 3 bases, 5 bases remained unmatched. The chain's CDR3 is CASSLWGTGDTEAFF. CDR3 sequence (DNA): TGCGCCAGCAGCTTGTGGGGGACAGGAGACACTGAAGCTTTCTTT.

This clone was counted only a few times. This sequence joins TRBV6-1 and TRBJ1-5, with TRBD1 matching 9 bases. The CDR3 loop spans 15 amino acids. The germline V gene has CDR1 MNHNS and CDR2 SASEGT. The ends lost 6 bases at V and 7 bases at J; junction bases unmatched: 10. The CDR3 DNA reads as TGTGCCAGCAGAGAGTCGGGACAGGGTGGGCAGCCCCAGCATTTT. Protein sequence: CASRESGQGGQPQHF.

This clone has at least ten counts. J is TRBJ2-1 and V is TRBV7-3; 11 bases match TRBD2. CDR3 length: 16 residues. V dropped 3 bases and J dropped 5; count of bases not matched to a gene: 6. Per the germline V gene, CDR1 is SGHTA and CDR2 is FQGTGA. Here the CDR3 DNA reads TGTGCCAGCAGCTTCTACGGGACTAGCGGAAACAATGAGCAGTTCTTC. It codes for CASSFYGTSGNNEQFF.

There are a few counts of this clone. One base away lies a much larger clone, so this may be a sequencing read error. This specimen includes other DNA sequences encoding the same CDR3. The V gene is TRBV30, the J gene TRBJ1-1; D is unclear. The CDR3 spans 12 residues. The germline gives CDR1 GTSNPN, CDR2 SVGIG (reference sequence). The CDR3 coding sequence is TGTGCCTGGACCACAGTTTCCACTGAGGCTTTCTTT. Its protein product is CAWTTVSTEAFF. Full variable domain (rest looked up from reference TRBV30 and TRBJ1-1): SQTIHQWPATLVQPVGSPLSLECTVEGTSNPNLYWYRQAAGRGLQLLFYSVGIGQISSEVPQNLSASRPQDRQFILSSKKLLLSDSGFYLCAWTTVSTEAFFGQGTRLTVV.

Ten or more counts support this clone. V usage is TRBV19 and J usage is TRBJ1-1; the D is unclear. Trimming removed 3 bases at V and 9 bases at J, with 20 bases between. Germline V gene data show CDR1 as LNHDA and CDR2 as SQIVND (reference sequence). The CDR3 spans 15 residues. The DNA of the CDR3 is TGTGCCAGTAGTATGCAGTCAGCCGAACTTACCCAAGCTTTCTTT. This gives the protein CASSMQSAELTQAFF.

This clone was found many times. A read error may produce the germline difference seen at one junction end. This chain uses TRBV5-1 with TRBJ1-5; a weak D match, TRBD1 (6 bases). The CDR3 totals 15 residues. CDR1 and CDR2 from the germline V gene are SGHRS and YFSETQ. CDR3 sequence: CASSLDPGGKQPQHF. Written as DNA, the CDR3 is TGCGCCAGCAGCTTGGACCCGGGGGGCAAGCAGCCCCAGCATTTT. Complete variable domain (other parts from reference TRBV5-1 and TRBJ1-5): KAGVTQTPRYLIKTRGQQVTLSCSPISGHRSVSWYQQTPGQGLQFLFEYFSETQRNKGNFPGRFSGRQFSNSRSEMNVSTLELGDSALYLCASSLDPGGKQPQHFGDGTRLSIL.

This clone was recorded many times. The chain links TRBV25-1 to TRBJ2-1; 13 positions match TRBD2. CDR1 and CDR2 from the germline V gene are MGHDK and SYGVNS. Losses at the gene ends were 2 bases for V and 4 bases for J; bases not matched to a gene: 11. The CDR3 loop spans 19 amino acids. CDR3 sequence (DNA): TGTGCCAGCAGTGAAAAATCCGGACTAGCGGGAGTTAGGTACAATGAGCAGTTCTTC. Translation: CASSEKSGLAGVRYNEQFF.

This clone was detected only a few times. This sequence joins TRBV10-2 and TRBJ1-4; 8 bases are shared with TRBD1. Germline CDR1 and CDR2: WSHSY and SAAADI. J was trimmed by 4 bases and V by 3 bases; bases with no gene match: 4. The CDR3 length is 15 residues. This chain's CDR3 is CASSDGTGINEKLFF. CDR3 coding DNA: TGCGCCAGCAGTGACGGGACAGGAATTAATGAAAAACTGTTTTTT.

This clone was picked up many times. The chain carries TRBV5-1 and TRBJ2-5; 12 nucleotides match TRBD2. With 0 bases clipped from V and 4 bases from J, the junction kept 7 bases outside the gene matches. Germline lookup yields CDR1 SGHRS and CDR2 YFSETQ. This CDR3 is 17 amino acids long. The CDR3 loop is CASSLGTSGARGETQYF. For the CDR3, the DNA is TGCGCCAGCAGCTTGGGGACTAGCGGGGCGCGAGGAGAGACCCAGTACTTC.

To note about this clone: The junction does not match germline at one end; this may be a read error. The V gene is TRBV11-2, the J gene TRBJ1-2, with a weak D call TRBD1 (5 bases). Germline lookup yields CDR1 SGHAT and CDR2 FQNNGV. This CDR3 is built from 15 residues. The chain's CDR3 is CASTPSPGEGYGYSF. For the CDR3, the DNA is TGTGCCAGCACCCCGTCCCCGGGGGAGGGTTATGGCTACAGCTTC.

This clone has a count of ten or more. The rearrangement uses TRBV2 and TRBJ2-2; 8 bases align to TRBD1. Germline V lookup: CDR1 SNHLY, CDR2 FYNNEI. J lost 5 bases, V lost 7 bases, and 6 bases had no gene match. The CDR3 consists of 14 residues. CDR3 DNA: TGTGCCAGCATTCCGGACAGGGTAACCGGGGAGCTGTTTTTT. Protein: CASIPDRVTGELFF.

In the case of this clone: A read error may produce the germline difference seen at one junction end. This same CDR3 is encoded by further DNA sequences in the sample. The chain uses TRBV5-1 and TRBJ2-1, with D perhaps matching TRBD1 or TRBD2 (5 bases each). CDR3 length: 15 amino acids. Germline-derived CDR1 and CDR2 are SGHRS and YFSETQ. Here the CDR3 DNA reads TGCGCCAGCAGCTTGGAACAAGGGGCGCGTAGCGAGCAGTTATTC. It codes for CASSLEQGARSEQLF.

The table lists this clone with many counts. The chain carries TRBV30 and TRBJ2-1; D is perhaps TRBD1 or TRBD2 (5 bases each). Germline V gives CDR1 GTSNPN, CDR2 SVGIG (reference sequence). The CDR3 runs to 12 residues. V dropped 1 base and J dropped 10 bases, with 11 bases sitting between them. CDR3 in DNA: TGTGCCTGGAGTGATGGGACGCACGAGCAGTTCTTC. Its protein is CAWSDGTHEQFF.

With respect to this clone: Lacking the conserved final phenylalanine or tryptophan, this CDR3 likely reflects a read error. The rearrangement uses TRBV11-3 and TRBJ2-5; 8 nucleotides agree with TRBD2. Germline CDR1 SGHNT, CDR2 YENEEA. This CDR3 is built from 15 residues. The CDR3 DNA reads TGTGCCAGCAGTTTAGGCGGGGGGCCTGGAGAGACCCAGTACCTC. Translation gives CASSLGGGPGETQYL.

This clone was counted between two and nine times. The J gene is TRBJ1-5, the V gene TRBV12-3 or TRBV12-4; D is unresolved. This CDR3 region has 14 residues. V was clipped by 5 bases and J by 4 bases, with 12 bases between them. CDR3 in DNA: TGTGCCAGCAGTGGGCAGATGAGGAATCAGCCCCAGCATTTT. Its protein product is CASSGQMRNQPQHF.

This clone has only a few counts. The V gene is TRBV6-9, the J gene TRBJ1-1, with no clear D. Looked up from germline, CDR1 is MNHGY and CDR2 is SVAAGI. The CDR3 covers 15 residues. V was cut by 3 bases and J by 4 bases, with 15 bases left in between. The CDR3 region is CASSYSNIGSTEAFF. In DNA form, the CDR3 reads TGTGCCAGCAGTTACAGTAACATCGGGAGCACTGAAGCTTTCTTT.

This chain connects TRBV30 to TRBJ2-4, with 12 nucleotides matching TRBD2. The CDR3 runs to 18 residues. V shed 3 bases and J 0 bases; nucleotides not matched to a gene: 9. Per the germline V gene, CDR1 is GTSNPN and CDR2 is SVGIG (reference sequence). CDR3 residues: CAWSTLTSGREAKNIQYF. In DNA, the CDR3 is TGTGCCTGGAGCACCCTGACTAGCGGGAGAGAAGCCAAAAACATTCAGTACTTC.

This clone was seen many times. The chain combines TRBV6-1 with TRBJ1-5; weak D call: TRBD1 (6 bases). The CDR3 totals 16 residues. Germline assignment: CDR1 MNHNS and CDR2 SASEGT. V was shortened by 10 bases and J by 0 bases, with 19 bases between the two germline ends. The CDR3 coding sequence is TGTGCCACCCGATCCGCGGGACACCCTAGCAATCAGCCCCAGCATTTT. Amino acids: CATRSAGHPSNQPQHF.

Only a few counts were recorded for this clone. V is TRBV5-1 and J is TRBJ2-2, with 13 nucleotides matching TRBD2. With 4 bases clipped from V and 2 bases from J, the junction kept 5 bases outside the gene matches. The germline V gene encodes CDR1 SGHRS and CDR2 YFSETQ. The CDR3 sequence is 17 residues long. The CDR3 sequence: CASSQGTSGANTGELFF. The CDR3 DNA follows: TGCGCCAGCAGCCAGGGGACTAGCGGGGCTAACACCGGGGAGCTGTTTTTT.

This clone was detected ten times or more. The rearrangement joins TRBV20-1 to TRBJ2-2; 7 bases align to TRBD2. The CDR3 covers 16 residues. J lost 6 bases, V lost 1 base, and 11 bases had no gene match. CDR1 and CDR2 (germline): DFQATT, SNEGSKA (reference sequence). CDR3 region: CSARGGRGGSSGELFF. Here the CDR3 DNA reads TGCAGTGCTAGAGGGGGTCGGGGCGGGAGTTCCGGGGAGCTGTTTTTT.

This clone appeared many times. Other DNA variants within this sample encode the same CDR3. The J gene is TRBJ1-1, the V gene TRBV30; D gene uncertain. The CDR3 extends over 11 amino acids. V gave up 7 bases and J gave up 3 bases, with 9 bases separating them. The germline gives CDR1 GTSNPN, CDR2 SVGIG (reference sequence). As DNA, the CDR3 is TGTGCCTCGTATAGGCACACTGAAGCTTTCTTT. It is translated as CASYRHTEAFF.